This T cell receptor (beta chain) was recorded in a study of T cells in Graves' hyperthyroidism and ophthalmopathy. The CDR3 is 13 amino acids. V lost 4 bases, J lost 7 bases, and 13 bases lay in between. Per the germline V gene, CDR1 is ENHRY and CDR2 is SYGVKD. The study based diagnoses on clinical symptoms, serum thyroxine and TRAb, thyroid ultrasound and orbital computed tomography. Researchers amplified the TCR beta CDR3 regions from RNA transcripts. The TCR CDR3 was amplified in a first-round RT-PCR using the HTBI primer set. MiXCR, run by TCRdb on the multiplex PCR reads, gives a single entry per CDR3 protein. The data contain hundreds of thousands of distinct CDR3 sequences, around 20% of them singletons. This clonotype showed up many times.

The rearrangement links TRBV10-3 to TRBJ1-1; no clear D. The specimen sequenced was blood. The clonotype originates from a man aged 25 to 40 with Graves' ophthalmopathy. The CDR3 DNA reads as TGTGCCATCAGTGTGACCCCCGAGGTTGAAGCTTTCTTT. It yields the protein CAISVTPEVEAFF.